One and the same sample provided the 11 T cell receptor beta chains below, sequenced in a study of T cells in Graves' hyperthyroidism and ophthalmopathy. Using RNA transcripts as the source, TCR beta CDR3 regions were amplified. The HTBI primer set was used in a first-round RT-PCR of the TCR CDR3. Via MiXCR, TCRdb re-called the multiplex PCR reads, giving one row per CDR3 protein. The sample has approximately 400,000 distinct CDR3 sequences, approximately 15% seen once. Sequencing input: blood. Receptor source: a man younger than 40 with Graves' hyperthyroidism that later progressed to Graves' ophthalmopathy.

The V call is TRBV5-1, the J call TRBJ2-2; the D gene could be TRBD1 or TRBD2 (5 bases each). V was shortened by 7 bases and J by 3 bases, with 19 bases between the two germline ends. Germline V lookup: CDR1 SGHRS, CDR2 YFSETQ. The CDR3 has 16 amino acids. The DNA for the CDR3 is TGCGCCAGCCTCCCCGGTGGGGGATTGGACACCGGGGAGCTGTTTTTT. The encoded protein is CASLPGGGLDTGELFF.

The chain is built from TRBV4-1 and TRBJ2-1; the match to TRBD1 covers 8 bases. CDR1 is MGHRA, CDR2 YSYEKL, per germline. The CDR3 totals 14 residues. V was pared by 1 base and J by 7 bases, with 3 bases of the junction left unmatched. The chain's CDR3 is CASSQARGHNEQFF. CDR3 coding DNA: TGCGCCAGCAGCCAAGCCAGGGGGCATAATGAGCAGTTCTTC.

This clonotype was detected many times. The chain combines TRBV3-1 with TRBJ2-7; D is uncertain. The CDR3 loop spans 13 amino acids. The germline V gene encodes CDR1 LGHDT and CDR2 YNNKEL (reference sequence). Trimming took 4 bases from V and 2 from J, leaving 9 bases between them. CDR3 in DNA: TGTGCCAGCAGCCGTAACAGCGCCTACGAGCAGTACTTC. This gives the protein CASSRNSAYEQYF.

This clonotype occurred a few times. CDR3 in amino acids: CASSPLRGAEGYTF. CDR3 coding DNA: TGTGCCAGCAGCCCCCTGAGAGGGGCAGAGGGCTACACCTTC. This chain links TRBV7-9 with TRBJ1-2; a possible D gene is TRBD1 (5 bases). Germline-derived CDR1 and CDR2 are SEHNR and FQNEAQ (reference sequence). The CDR3 length is 14 residues. Trimming removed 5 bases from V and 8 bases from J, with 18 bases in between. Full variable domain (missing parts from reference TRBV7-9 and TRBJ1-2): DTGVSQNPRHKITKRGQNVTFRCDPISEHNRLYWYRQTLGQGPEFLTYFQNEAQLEKSRLLSDRFSAERPKGSFSTLEIQRTEQGDSAMYLCASSPLRGAEGYTFGSGTRLTVV.

This clonotype was seen ten or more times. The chain is built from TRBV14 and TRBJ1-1; 9 bases fit TRBD1. V lost 4 bases, J lost 3 bases, and 6 bases stayed unmatched. The CDR3 contains 15 residues. Germline CDR1 SGHDN, CDR2 FVKESK. CDR3: CASSPRDRVDTEAFF. CDR3 in DNA: TGTGCCAGCAGCCCCCGGGACAGGGTCGACACTGAAGCTTTCTTT.

This clonotype was seen at least ten times. The chain is built from TRBV5-1 and TRBJ2-3; 9 bases are a match to TRBD1. Germline loops: CDR1 SGHRS, CDR2 YFSETQ. V lost 4 bases, J lost 2 bases, and 5 bases stayed unmatched. CDR3 size: 15 residues. The CDR3 spells CASSQDRGDTDTQYF. The CDR3 nucleotides are TGCGCCAGCAGCCAAGACAGGGGGGACACAGATACGCAGTATTTT.

The chain links TRBV12-3 or TRBV12-4 to TRBJ1-2; the match to TRBD1 covers 9 bases. J was trimmed by 2 bases and V by 3 bases; bases with no gene match: 4. CDR3 length: 15 residues. The CDR3 region has the DNA TGTGCCAGCAGTTTCGGGGACAGGGCGAACTATGGCTACACCTTC. It codes for CASSFGDRANYGYTF.

CDR3 amino acids: CASGLVRTGWFEKLFF. Here the CDR3 DNA reads TGTGCTAGTGGTTTGGTAAGGACAGGGTGGTTTGAAAAACTGTTTTTT. The chain has TRBV12-5 and TRBJ1-4; 8 nucleotides align to TRBD1. After removal of 0 bases from V and 7 bases from J, the junction contained 7 bases not matched to a gene. The CDR3 extends over 16 amino acids. The V gene's germline CDR1 is LGHNT and CDR2 FRNRAP.

This clonotype showed up many times. The V gene is TRBV20-1, the J gene TRBJ2-3, with TRBD2 matching over 7 bases. V lost 5 bases, J lost 2 bases, and 13 bases stayed unmatched. The CDR3 spans 16 residues. Germline V gives CDR1 DFQATT, CDR2 SNEGSKA (reference sequence). CDR3 nucleotides: TGCAGTGCTGATTCGGGACTACAAGGCCCCACAGATACGCAGTATTTT. Protein product: CSADSGLQGPTDTQYF.

This chain connects TRBV20-1 to TRBJ2-7, with D tentatively TRBD2 (5 bases). Germline V lookup: CDR1 DFQATT, CDR2 SNEGSKA (reference sequence). The CDR3 has 13 residues. V lost 0 bases, J lost 6 bases, and 12 bases lay in between. The CDR3 reads CSARDRGRGEQYF. The CDR3 nucleotides are TGCAGTGCTAGAGATCGAGGACGGGGCGAGCAGTACTTC.

With respect to this clonotype: This likely comes from a read error, as the CDR3 has no conserved phenylalanine or tryptophan at its end. This chain joins TRBV11-2 and TRBJ2-7, with D possibly being TRBD1 (6 bases). CDR1 and CDR2 (germline): SGHAT, FQNNGV. The V and J ends lost 6 bases and 3 bases respectively, with 9 bases between them. The CDR3 consists of 12 residues. CDR3 in DNA: TGTGCCAGCAGTCCGGACAGCTACGAGCAGTACCTC. Translation gives CASSPDSYEQYL.